This TCR beta chain was identified during a study of OX40 agonist ivuxolimab in advanced cancers. The assay was immunoSEQ multiplex PCR, and TCRdb's table has in-frame clones only and misses some. The sample carries about 58,000 clones, 70% to 90% recorded once. Germline CDR1 is SGHRS and CDR2 is YFSETQ. The CDR3 consists of 14 residues. V dropped 0 bases and J dropped 2; count of bases not matched to a gene: 2. Baseline, cycle 4 day 1, and cycle 7 day 1 were the blood sampling points. This rearrangement joins TRBV5-1 to TRBJ2-7; TRBD2 agrees at 7 bases. The specimen was CD4+ or CD8+ T cells sorted from blood, collected in a trial of the OX40 agonist ivuxolimab. The source of this sequence is an adult with an advanced solid tumor such as melanoma, head and neck, liver or kidney cancer. This CDR3 reads CASSLVGLAYEQYF. In DNA, the CDR3 is TGCGCCAGCAGCTTGGTTGGACTAGCCTACGAGCAGTACTTC.